Shown below are 25 T cell receptor beta chains from a single sample sequenced in a study of neurological immune-mediated disorders. TCRdb independently ran MiXCR on the 5' RACE reads; one entry per CDR3 protein. The sample consists of approximately 43,000 distinct CDR3 sequences, 2% to 2.5% of them appearing once. The sample consisted of PBMCs. All receptors come from a man younger than 45 with multiple sclerosis.

This clonotype was counted at least ten times. The chain couples TRBV9 to TRBJ1-1; TRBD1 might be the D (6 bases). V was trimmed by 0 bases and J by 0 bases, leaving 9 bases between them. Germline V CDR1 and CDR2: SGDLS, YYNGEE. The CDR3 runs 15 residues. The CDR3 DNA reads TGTGCCAGCAGCGTAGCTCAGGGGCTGAACACTGAAGCTTTCTTT. It encodes CASSVAQGLNTEAFF.

There are a few counts of this clonotype. This chain connects TRBV5-6 to TRBJ2-7, with TRBD2 identical over 7 bases. Trimming took 4 bases from V and 2 from J; bases not matched to a gene: 6. The CDR3 spans 14 residues. Germline V gives CDR1 SGHDT, CDR2 YYEEEE. The CDR3 is CASSPLGGTYEQYF. CDR3 nucleotides: TGTGCCAGCAGCCCTTTGGGAGGGACCTACGAGCAGTACTTC.

This clonotype was detected many times. The chain couples TRBV3-1 to TRBJ2-7; D tentatively reads TRBD1 or TRBD2 (5 bases each). Trimming pared 4 bases from V and 3 bases from J, leaving 10 bases between. Germline V gene data show CDR1 as LGHDT and CDR2 as YNNKEL (reference sequence). This CDR3 comprises 13 residues. The CDR3 here is CASSPGTSYEQYF. In nucleotides, the CDR3 is TGTGCCAGCAGCCCCGGGACCAGCTACGAGCAGTACTTC.

This clonotype was counted at least ten times. DNA of the CDR3: TGTGCCAGCAGGGGTACAGGGGACAATGAGCAGTTCTTC. As protein: CASRGTGDNEQFF. The gene calls are TRBV6-6 and TRBJ2-1; TRBD1 matches at 7 bases. Trimming cost V 6 bases and J 5 bases; bases outside gene matches: 4. This CDR3 spans 13 amino acids. Germline V CDR1 and CDR2: MNHNY, SVGAGI (reference sequence).

This clonotype appeared a few times. This clone may be a read error of a much larger clone one base away. V gene TRBV18 combines with J gene TRBJ2-2; maybe TRBD1 (6 bases). The CDR3 has 15 amino acids. In germline, CDR1 is KGHSH, CDR2 LQKENI. The CDR3 sequence: CASSPRQGNNGELFF. DNA of the CDR3: TGTGCCAGCTCACCAAGGCAGGGGAACAACGGGGAGCTGTTTTTT. The entire variable domain, with the rest obtained from reference TRBV18 and TRBJ2-2, is as follows: NAGVMQNPRHLVRRRGQEARLRCSPMKGHSHVYWYRQLPEEGLKFMVYLQKENIIDESGMPKERFSAEFPKEGPSILRIQQVVRGDSAAYFCASSPRQGNNGELFFGEGSRLTVL.

The chain has TRBV7-8 and TRBJ2-1; no definite D call. Trimming left V 2 bases short and J 2 bases short, with 10 bases between. The CDR3 length is 15 residues. CDR1 SGHVS and CDR2 FQNEAQ come from the germline V gene. CDR3 in amino acids: CASSLRTSTYNEQFF. The CDR3 bases are TGTGCCAGCAGCTTACGGACGTCGACCTACAATGAGCAGTTCTTC.

This clonotype was seen many times. The genes are TRBV7-9 and TRBJ2-6; possibly TRBD1 for D (5 bases). The CDR3 covers 16 residues. V was clipped by 5 bases and J by 0 bases, with 11 bases between them. Per germline, CDR1 SEHNR and CDR2 FQNEAQ (reference sequence). CDR3 DNA: TGTGCCAGCAGCCAAACCCAGGGCTCTGGGGCCAACGTCCTGACTTTC. Protein sequence: CASSQTQGSGANVLTF. The variable domain in full, with the rest retrieved from reference TRBV7-9 and TRBJ2-6, is DTGVSQNPRHKITKRGQNVTFRCDPISEHNRLYWYRQTLGQGPEFLTYFQNEAQLEKSRLLSDRFSAERPKGSFSTLEIQRTEQGDSAMYLCASSQTQGSGANVLTFGAGSRLTVL.

In this sample, this clonotype turned up many times. The chain combines TRBV11-2 with TRBJ2-1; D unresolved. The CDR3 length is 15 residues. CDR1 is SGHAT and CDR2 is FQNNGV in the germline V gene. Between the trimmed V and J ends, which lost 5 bases and 7 bases, there was a span of 18 bases. CDR3 sequence reads: CASSPPSTRPNEQFF. In DNA form, the CDR3 reads TGTGCCAGCAGCCCGCCAAGTACGCGCCCTAATGAGCAGTTCTTC.

With regard to this clonotype: A read error may be the cause here, since a much bigger clone is one base away. The chain is built from TRBV6-5 and TRBJ1-2, with no clear D. The CDR3 contains 13 residues. Germline CDR1 reads MNHEY; CDR2 reads SVGAGI. Trimming left V 9 bases short and J 5 bases short, with 16 bases between. The DNA for the CDR3 is TGTGCCAGAACGGATGGCAGGCAATATGGCTACACCTTC. It translates to CARTDGRQYGYTF.

This clonotype was counted ten times or more. The chain carries TRBV6-4 and TRBJ2-1; D not resolved. The germline V gene encodes CDR1 MRHNA and CDR2 SNTAGT. CDR3 length: 15 residues. Trimming took off 0 bases at V and 8 bases at J, with 14 bases between the two ends. The CDR3 loop reads CASSDSQASSDEQFF. Written as DNA, the CDR3 is TGTGCCAGCAGTGACTCTCAGGCGTCGAGCGATGAGCAGTTCTTC.

This clonotype showed up many times. The chain employs TRBV12-3 or TRBV12-4 and TRBJ1-5; D is unresolved. V lost 7 bases and J lost 8, with 18 bases in between. The CDR3 runs 14 residues. The chain's CDR3 is CASNLGQDAEPQHF. The CDR3 DNA reads as TGTGCCAGCAATCTAGGGCAGGATGCGGAGCCCCAGCATTTT.

The sample holds many counts of this clonotype. The chain carries TRBV7-9 and TRBJ2-5; D gene unclear. This CDR3 is built from 15 residues. Germline assignment: CDR1 SEHNR and CDR2 FQNEAQ (reference sequence). V lost 2 bases to trimming and J lost 1 base, with 11 bases between them. The CDR3 nucleotides are TGTGCCAGCAGCTTACTTCCGCGGACCCAAGAGACCCAGTACTTC. It is translated as CASSLLPRTQETQYF.

This clonotype has a count of ten or more. This rearrangement joins TRBV3-1 to TRBJ2-1; 9 nucleotides line up with TRBD1. V was clipped by 5 bases and J by 8 bases; unmatched bases: 7. There are 14 residues in the CDR3. Germline lookup yields CDR1 LGHDT and CDR2 YNNKEL (reference sequence). This chain's CDR3 is CASSLQTGGHEQFF. CDR3 bases: TGTGCCAGCAGCTTACAGACAGGGGGTCATGAGCAGTTCTTC.

As to this clonotype: At one end the junction does not follow the germline gene, possibly because of a read error. The rearrangement links TRBV7-2 to TRBJ2-7; 9 bases are a match to TRBD1. The germline CDR1 and CDR2 sequences are SGHTA and FQGNSA. The CDR3 covers 14 residues. This CDR3 is CASSLEQGADDQYF. Written as DNA, the CDR3 is TGTGCCAGCAGCTTAGAACAGGGGGCGGACGATCAGTACTTC. Full variable domain (outside the CDR3, taken from reference TRBV7-2 and TRBJ2-7): GAGVSQSPSNKVTEKGKDVELRCDPISGHTALYWYRQSLGQGLEFLIYFQGNSAPDKSGLPSDRFSAERTGGSVSTLTIQRTQQEDSAVYLCASSLEQGADDQYFGPGTRLTVT.

This clonotype came up many times. This rearrangement joins TRBV2 to TRBJ2-1, with TRBD2 as a possible D gene (6 bases). The germline V gene has CDR1 SNHLY and CDR2 FYNNEI. Trimming stripped 3 bases from V and 9 bases from J, with 15 bases between. This CDR3 has 14 amino acids. DNA of the CDR3: TGTGCCAGCAGTGATTGGGAGACTAGTGGTGAGCAGTTCTTC. Residues: CASSDWETSGEQFF.

This clonotype appeared many times. The genes are TRBV4-1 and TRBJ2-1; D ambiguous. Per germline, CDR1 MGHRA and CDR2 YSYEKL. The CDR3 consists of 16 residues. V was clipped by 3 bases and J by 4 bases, with 16 bases between them. The CDR3 sequence: CASSQTPTSNYNEQFF. Written as DNA, the CDR3 is TGCGCCAGCAGCCAGACCCCAACCTCTAATTACAATGAGCAGTTCTTC.

This clonotype was seen many times. J is TRBJ2-7 and V is TRBV4-1, with D hard to call. Germline CDR1 is MGHRA and CDR2 is YSYEKL. The CDR3 sequence is 15 residues long. V was pared by 4 bases and J by 0 bases, with 13 bases between. The CDR3 spells CASSPRLGSSYEQYF. CDR3 nucleotide sequence: TGCGCCAGCAGCCCGCGACTTGGAAGCTCCTACGAGCAGTACTTC.

This clonotype was seen at least ten times. The chain couples TRBV12-3 or TRBV12-4 to TRBJ2-7; 9 nucleotides match TRBD1. The length of the CDR3 is 14 residues. The ends lost 6 bases at V and 6 bases at J; junction bases unmatched: 9. The CDR3 reads CASSGTGQFSEQYF. As DNA, the CDR3 is TGTGCCAGCAGCGGGACAGGGCAATTCTCCGAGCAGTACTTC.

This clonotype has at least ten counts. The J gene is TRBJ2-3, the V gene TRBV7-3, with 7 bases fitting TRBD2. The CDR3 runs to 14 residues. CDR1 is SGHTA, CDR2 FQGTGA, per germline. The V segment lost 6 bases and the J segment 1 base; nucleotides outside the gene matches: 4. The CDR3 bases are TGTGCCAGCAGGGGGCTAGCGGGCACAGATACGCAGTATTTT. It yields the protein CASRGLAGTDTQYF.

This clonotype has at least ten counts. The chain links TRBV18 to TRBJ2-2; the D call may be TRBD1 or TRBD2 (6 bases each). This CDR3 is built from 16 residues. V was pared by 8 bases and J by 0 bases, with 16 bases between. CDR1 is KGHSH and CDR2 is LQKENI in the germline V gene. The CDR3 DNA follows: TGTGCCAGCCCTCCCGGGGGCAGGGCGAACACCGGGGAGCTGTTTTTT. It yields the protein CASPPGGRANTGELFF. The full variable domain, its missing parts supplied by reference TRBV18 and TRBJ2-2, is NAGVMQNPRHLVRRRGQEARLRCSPMKGHSHVYWYRQLPEEGLKFMVYLQKENIIDESGMPKERFSAEFPKEGPSILRIQQVVRGDSAAYFCASPPGGRANTGELFFGEGSRLTVL.

This clonotype was recorded at least ten times. This rearrangement joins TRBV20-1 to TRBJ2-5; 9 bases match TRBD2. The CDR3 consists of 13 residues. V was clipped by 5 bases and J by 5 bases; unmatched bases: 6. Germline lookup yields CDR1 DFQATT and CDR2 SNEGSKA (reference sequence). The CDR3 DNA is TGCAGTGCTCCTGGGACTAGCTTTGAGACCCAGTACTTC. Protein product: CSAPGTSFETQYF.

This clonotype was recorded at least ten times. The chain links TRBV4-3 to TRBJ2-6, with a weak D call TRBD2 (5 bases). This CDR3 comprises 16 residues. Germline-derived CDR1 and CDR2 are LGHNA and YSLEER. Trimming left V 0 bases short and J 0 bases short, with 6 bases between. DNA of the CDR3: TGCGCCAGCAGCCAAGAACGGGGCTCTGGGGCCAACGTCCTGACTTTC. Amino acid sequence: CASSQERGSGANVLTF.

The chain has TRBV6-1 and TRBJ2-5, with D unclear. CDR1 MNHNS and CDR2 SASEGT come from the germline V gene. V lost 1 base and J lost 5, with 17 bases in between. The CDR3 has 16 residues. The CDR3 here is CASSEVARMGMETQYF. CDR3 in DNA: TGTGCCAGCAGTGAAGTGGCCAGAATGGGTATGGAGACCCAGTACTTC.

The sample holds many counts of this clonotype. The DNA of the CDR3 is TGTGCCAGCAGTTTAAAAGGAGACACTGAAGCTTTCTTT. Protein product: CASSLKGDTEAFF. V is TRBV12-3 or TRBV12-4 and J is TRBJ1-1; no clear D. V lost 2 bases and J 3 bases, leaving 7 bases between the germline ends. This CDR3 has 13 residues.

This clonotype was recorded at least ten times. The rearrangement joins TRBV5-1 to TRBJ1-6; D call uncertain. V was shortened by 1 base and J by 7 bases, with 12 bases between the two germline ends. Germline CDR1 is SGHRS and CDR2 is YFSETQ. The CDR3 sequence is 15 residues long. As DNA, the CDR3 is TGCGCCAGCAGCTTGTCCCGGGGAGAGAATTCACCCCTCCACTTT. This translates into CASSLSRGENSPLHF.